This T cell receptor beta chain is from a study of beta chain features in type 1 diabetes. The V and J ends lost 6 bases and 8 bases respectively, with 13 bases between them. This CDR3 contains 12 residues. Germline CDR1 and CDR2: MNHEY and SVGAGI. TCRB transcripts that were expressed got sequenced, as all of the isolated RNA had been reverse transcribed. Sequencing was performed with immunoSEQ multiplex PCR; in TCRdb, only in-frame clones are kept and a portion is missing. The sample lists roughly 150,000 clones; around 8% were seen once. This sequence joins TRBV6-5 and TRBJ1-1, with D unresolved. This TCR derives from a man younger than 35 in good health. Material: central memory CD4+ T cells from blood. The CDR3 spells CASSRVTVEAFF. The CDR3 DNA is TGTGCCAGCAGCCGCGTTACGGTGGAAGCTTTCTTT.